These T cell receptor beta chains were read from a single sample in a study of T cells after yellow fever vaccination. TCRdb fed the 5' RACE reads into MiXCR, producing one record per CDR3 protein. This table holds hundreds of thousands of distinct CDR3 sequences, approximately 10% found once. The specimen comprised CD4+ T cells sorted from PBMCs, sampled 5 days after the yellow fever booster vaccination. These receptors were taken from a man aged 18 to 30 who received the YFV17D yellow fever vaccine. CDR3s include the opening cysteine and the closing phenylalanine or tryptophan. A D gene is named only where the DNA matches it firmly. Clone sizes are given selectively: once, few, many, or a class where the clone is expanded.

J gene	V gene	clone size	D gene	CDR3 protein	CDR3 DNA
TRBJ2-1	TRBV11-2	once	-	CASSPYGDNEQFF	TGTGCCAGCAGCCCGTACGGGGACAATGAGCAGTTCTTC
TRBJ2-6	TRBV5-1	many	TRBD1	CASSTEQGAGANVLTF	TGCGCCAGCAGCACAGAACAGGGGGCTGGGGCCAACGTCCTGACTTTC
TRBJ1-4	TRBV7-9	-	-	CASSLDLSGSNEKLFF	TGTGCCAGCAGCTTAGATTTGTCCGGGAGTAATGAAAAACTGTTTTTT
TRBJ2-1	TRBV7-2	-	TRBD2	CASSFQAGGLHYEQFF	TGTGCCAGCAGTTTTCAAGCGGGGGGGCTTCATTATGAGCAGTTCTTC
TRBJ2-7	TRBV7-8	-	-	CASSLRQVHGEQYF	TGTGCCAGCAGCTTAAGACAGGTTCATGGCGAGCAGTACTTC
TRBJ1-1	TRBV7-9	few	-	CASARVTEAFF	TGTGCCAGCGCCAGGGTCACTGAAGCTTTCTTT
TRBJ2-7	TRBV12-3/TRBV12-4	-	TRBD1	CASGTAYSYEQYF	TGTGCCAGCGGGACAGCGTACTCCTACGAGCAGTACTTC
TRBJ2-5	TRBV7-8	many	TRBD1	CASSAGQEGTQYF	TGTGCCAGCAGCGCGGGACAGGAGGGGACCCAGTACTTC
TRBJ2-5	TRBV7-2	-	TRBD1	CASSPQTGSETQYF	TGTGCCAGCAGCCCGCAGACAGGGTCGGAGACCCAGTACTTC
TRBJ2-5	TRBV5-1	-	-	CASSYRAGETQYF	TGCGCCAGCAGCTACAGGGCCGGAGAGACCCAGTACTTC
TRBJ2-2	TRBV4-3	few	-	CASSPRGRALANTGELFF	TGCGCCAGCAGCCCCCGTGGGCGTGCTCTTGCGAACACCGGGGAGCTGTTTTTT
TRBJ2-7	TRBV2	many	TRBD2	CASSALAGTSYEQYF	TGTGCCAGCAGTGCCCTAGCGGGGACCTCCTACGAGCAGTACTTC
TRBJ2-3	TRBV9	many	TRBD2	CASSFSGGATDTQYF	TGTGCCAGCAGCTTTAGCGGGGGGGCCACAGATACGCAGTATTTT
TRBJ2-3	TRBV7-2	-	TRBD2	CASSSTSGPADTQYF	TGTGCCAGCAGCTCGACTAGCGGTCCCGCAGATACGCAGTATTTT
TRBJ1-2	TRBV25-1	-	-	CASSEWGDTKYGYTF	TGTGCCAGCAGTGAATGGGGAGACACCAAATATGGCTACACCTTC